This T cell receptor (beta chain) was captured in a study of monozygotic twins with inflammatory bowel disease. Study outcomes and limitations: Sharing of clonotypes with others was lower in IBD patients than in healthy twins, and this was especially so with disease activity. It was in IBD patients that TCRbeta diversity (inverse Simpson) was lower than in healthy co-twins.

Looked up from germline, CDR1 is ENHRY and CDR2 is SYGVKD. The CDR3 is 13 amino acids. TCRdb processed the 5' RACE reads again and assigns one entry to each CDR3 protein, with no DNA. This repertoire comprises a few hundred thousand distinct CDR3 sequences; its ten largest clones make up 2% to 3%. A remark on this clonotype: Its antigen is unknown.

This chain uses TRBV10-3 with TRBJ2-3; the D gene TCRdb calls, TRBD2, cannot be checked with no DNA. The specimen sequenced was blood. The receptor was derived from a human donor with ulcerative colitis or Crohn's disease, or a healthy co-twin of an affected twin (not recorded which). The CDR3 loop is CAIRAGVEDTQYF.